This T cell receptor (beta chain) comes out of a study of T cell changes during pregnancy in multiple sclerosis. Trimming removed 5 bases from V and 7 bases from J, with 12 bases in between. The CDR3 length is 14 residues. CDR1 and CDR2 (germline): SEHNR, FQNEAQ (reference sequence). Method: immunoSEQ multiplex PCR; TCRdb's copy keeps in-frame clones and lacks some. The data hold 79,000 or so clones, with 70% to 90% observed a single time. The sequence derives from a female donor with multiple sclerosis, enrolled in a pregnancy study. The chain links TRBV7-9 to TRBJ1-6; D is ambiguous. The sequenced sample was peripheral blood, obtained before pregnancy. CDR3 bases: TGTGCCAGCAGCCTCGAGGTTAACAATTCACCCCTCCACTTT. It translates to CASSLEVNNSPLHF.